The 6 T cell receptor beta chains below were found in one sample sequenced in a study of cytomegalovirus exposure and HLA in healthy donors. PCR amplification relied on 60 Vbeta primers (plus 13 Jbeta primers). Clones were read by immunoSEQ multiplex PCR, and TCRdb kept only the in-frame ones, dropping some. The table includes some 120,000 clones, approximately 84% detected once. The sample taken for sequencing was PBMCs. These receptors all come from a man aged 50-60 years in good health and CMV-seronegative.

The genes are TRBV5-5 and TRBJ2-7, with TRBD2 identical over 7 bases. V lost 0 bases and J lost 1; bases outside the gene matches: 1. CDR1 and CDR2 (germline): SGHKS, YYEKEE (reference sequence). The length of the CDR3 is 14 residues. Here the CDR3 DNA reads TGTGCCAGCAGCTTGGTCGGGAGGTCCTACGAGCAGTACTTC. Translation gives CASSLVGRSYEQYF.

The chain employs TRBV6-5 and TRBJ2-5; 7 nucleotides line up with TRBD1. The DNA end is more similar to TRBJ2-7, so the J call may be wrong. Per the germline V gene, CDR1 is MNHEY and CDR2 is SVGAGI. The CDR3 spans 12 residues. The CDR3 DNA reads TGTGCCAGCAGTAAGGACAGGCACGAGCAGTACTTC. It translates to CASSKDRHEQYF.

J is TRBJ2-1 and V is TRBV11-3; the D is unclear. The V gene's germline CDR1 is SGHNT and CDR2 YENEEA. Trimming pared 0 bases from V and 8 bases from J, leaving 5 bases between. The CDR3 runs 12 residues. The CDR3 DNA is TGTGCCAGCAGCTTAGAAACGGATGAGCAGTTCTTC. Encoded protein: CASSLETDEQFF.

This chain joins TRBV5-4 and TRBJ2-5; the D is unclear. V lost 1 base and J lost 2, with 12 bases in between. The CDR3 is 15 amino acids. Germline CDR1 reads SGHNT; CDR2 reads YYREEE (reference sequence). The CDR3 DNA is TGTGCCAGCAGCTTGTTGTCGCGGATACAAGAGACCCAGTACTTC. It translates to CASSLLSRIQETQYF.

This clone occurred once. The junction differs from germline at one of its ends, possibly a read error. The CDR3 DNA reads TGCGCCAGCAGCCTATCGGGGATTCGCGGCTACCCCTTC. It encodes CASSLSGIRGYPF. This chain uses TRBV4-3 with TRBJ1-2, with D uncertain. Germline CDR1 LGHNA, CDR2 YSLEER. The CDR3 runs to 13 residues.

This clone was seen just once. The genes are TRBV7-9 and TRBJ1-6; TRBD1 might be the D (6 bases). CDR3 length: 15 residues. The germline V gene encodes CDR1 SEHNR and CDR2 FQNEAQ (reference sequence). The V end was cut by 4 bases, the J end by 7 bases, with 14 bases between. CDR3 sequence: CASSSRGFDNSPLHF. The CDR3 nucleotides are TGTGCCAGCAGCTCGAGGGGGTTTGACAATTCACCCCTCCACTTT.